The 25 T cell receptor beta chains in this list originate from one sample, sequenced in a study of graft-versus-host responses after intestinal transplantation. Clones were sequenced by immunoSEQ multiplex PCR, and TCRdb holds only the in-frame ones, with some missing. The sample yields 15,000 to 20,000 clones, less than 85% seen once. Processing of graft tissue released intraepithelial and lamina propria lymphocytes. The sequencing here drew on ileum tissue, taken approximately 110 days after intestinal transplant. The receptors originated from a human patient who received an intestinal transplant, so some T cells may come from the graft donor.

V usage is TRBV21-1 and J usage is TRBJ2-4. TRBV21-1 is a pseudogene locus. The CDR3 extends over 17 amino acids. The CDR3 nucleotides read TGTGCCAGCAGCGCAATAATAGCTACAGCAAGAAAAAACATTCAGTACTTC. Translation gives CASSAIIATARKNIQYF.

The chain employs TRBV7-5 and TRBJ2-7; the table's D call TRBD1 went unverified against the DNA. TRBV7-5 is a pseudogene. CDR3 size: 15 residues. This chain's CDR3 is CVRSYSGQGIYEQYF. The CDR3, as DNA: TGTGTCAGAAGCTACTCGGGACAGGGGATCTACGAGCAGTACTTC.

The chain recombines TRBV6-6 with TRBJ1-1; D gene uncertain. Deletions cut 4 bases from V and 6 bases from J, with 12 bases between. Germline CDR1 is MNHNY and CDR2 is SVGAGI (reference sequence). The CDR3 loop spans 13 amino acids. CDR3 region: CASSSPFVAEAFF. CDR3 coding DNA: TGTGCCAGCAGTTCCCCATTTGTGGCTGAAGCTTTCTTT.

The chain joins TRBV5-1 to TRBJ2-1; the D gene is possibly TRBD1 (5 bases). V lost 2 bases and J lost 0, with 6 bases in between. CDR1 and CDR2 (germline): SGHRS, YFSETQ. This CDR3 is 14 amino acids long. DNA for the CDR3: TGCGCCAGCAGCTTCAGGGTCTCCTACAATGAGCAGTTCTTC. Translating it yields CASSFRVSYNEQFF.

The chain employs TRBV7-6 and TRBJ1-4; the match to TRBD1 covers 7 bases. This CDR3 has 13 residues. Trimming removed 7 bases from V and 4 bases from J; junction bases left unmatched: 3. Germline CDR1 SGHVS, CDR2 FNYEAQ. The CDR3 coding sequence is TGTGCCAGCAAGGGACAGCGTAATGAAAAACTGTTTTTT. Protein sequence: CASKGQRNEKLFF.

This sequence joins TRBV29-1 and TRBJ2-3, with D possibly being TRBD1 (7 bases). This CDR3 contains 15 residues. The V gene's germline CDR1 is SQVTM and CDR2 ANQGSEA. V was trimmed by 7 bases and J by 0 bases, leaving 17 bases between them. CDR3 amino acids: CSAGARGVSTDTQYF. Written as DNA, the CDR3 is TGCAGCGCGGGAGCCAGGGGGGTTAGCACAGATACGCAGTATTTT.

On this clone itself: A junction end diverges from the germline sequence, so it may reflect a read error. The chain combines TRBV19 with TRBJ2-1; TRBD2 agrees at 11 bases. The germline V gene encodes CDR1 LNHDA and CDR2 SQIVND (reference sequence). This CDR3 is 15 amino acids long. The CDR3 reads CASRAGTSGYNGQFF. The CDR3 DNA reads TGTGCCTCCAGGGCCGGGACTAGCGGATACAATGGGCAGTTCTTC.

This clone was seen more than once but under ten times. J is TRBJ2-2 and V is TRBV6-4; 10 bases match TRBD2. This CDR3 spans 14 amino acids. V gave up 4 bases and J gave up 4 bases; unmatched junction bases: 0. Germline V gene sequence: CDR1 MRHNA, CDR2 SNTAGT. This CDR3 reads CASSASGSTGELFF. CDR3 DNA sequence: TGTGCCAGCAGTGCTAGCGGGAGCACCGGGGAGCTGTTTTTT.

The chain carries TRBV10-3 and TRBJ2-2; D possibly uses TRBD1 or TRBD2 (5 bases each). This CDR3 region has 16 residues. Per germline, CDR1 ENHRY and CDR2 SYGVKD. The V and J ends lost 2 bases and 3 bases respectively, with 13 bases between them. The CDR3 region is CAISEAGSDHTGELFF. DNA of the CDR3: TGTGCCATCAGTGAGGCAGGGAGCGACCACACCGGGGAGCTGTTTTTT.

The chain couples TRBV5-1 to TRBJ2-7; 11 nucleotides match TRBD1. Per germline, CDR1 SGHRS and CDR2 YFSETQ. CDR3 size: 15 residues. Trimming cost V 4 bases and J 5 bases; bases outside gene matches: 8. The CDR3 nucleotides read TGCGCCAGCAGCACCTCCGGGACAGGGGGAAACGAGCAGTACTTC. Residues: CASSTSGTGGNEQYF. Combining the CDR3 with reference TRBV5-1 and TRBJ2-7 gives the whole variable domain KAGVTQTPRYLIKTRGQQVTLSCSPISGHRSVSWYQQTPGQGLQFLFEYFSETQRNKGNFPGRFSGRQFSNSRSEMNVSTLELGDSALYLCASSTSGTGGNEQYFGPGTRLTVT.

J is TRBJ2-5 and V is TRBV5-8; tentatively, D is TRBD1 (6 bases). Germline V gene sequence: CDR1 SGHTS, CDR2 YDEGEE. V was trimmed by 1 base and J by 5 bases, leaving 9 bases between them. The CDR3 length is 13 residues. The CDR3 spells CASSLNRDETQYF. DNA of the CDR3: TGTGCCAGCAGCTTGAACAGGGACGAGACCCAGTACTTC.

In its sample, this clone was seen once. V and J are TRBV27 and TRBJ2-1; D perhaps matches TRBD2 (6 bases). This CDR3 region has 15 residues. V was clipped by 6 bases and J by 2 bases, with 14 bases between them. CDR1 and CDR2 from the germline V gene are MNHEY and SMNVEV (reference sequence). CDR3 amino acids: CASRASGGTYNEQFF. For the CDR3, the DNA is TGTGCCAGCAGGGCGTCCGGCGGGACCTACAATGAGCAGTTCTTC.

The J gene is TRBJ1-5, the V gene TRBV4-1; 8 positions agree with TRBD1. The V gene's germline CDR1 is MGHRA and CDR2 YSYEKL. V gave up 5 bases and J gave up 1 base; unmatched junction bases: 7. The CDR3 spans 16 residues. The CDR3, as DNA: TGCGCCAGCAGCGCCGGACAGGGTGCGAGCAATCAGCCCCAGCATTTT. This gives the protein CASSAGQGASNQPQHF.

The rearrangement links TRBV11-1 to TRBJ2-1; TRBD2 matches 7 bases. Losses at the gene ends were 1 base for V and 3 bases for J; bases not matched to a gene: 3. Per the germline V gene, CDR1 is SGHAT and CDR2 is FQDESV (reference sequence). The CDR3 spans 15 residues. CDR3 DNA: TGTGCCAGCAGCTTAGGGCTAGCGGTCTACAATGAGCAGTTCTTC. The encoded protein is CASSLGLAVYNEQFF.

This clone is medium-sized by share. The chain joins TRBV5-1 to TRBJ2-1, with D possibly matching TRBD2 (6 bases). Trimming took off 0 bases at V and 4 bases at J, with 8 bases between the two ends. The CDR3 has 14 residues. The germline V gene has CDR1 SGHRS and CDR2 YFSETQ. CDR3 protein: CASSLAGAYNEQFF. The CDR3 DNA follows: TGCGCCAGCAGCTTGGCGGGAGCATACAATGAGCAGTTCTTC.

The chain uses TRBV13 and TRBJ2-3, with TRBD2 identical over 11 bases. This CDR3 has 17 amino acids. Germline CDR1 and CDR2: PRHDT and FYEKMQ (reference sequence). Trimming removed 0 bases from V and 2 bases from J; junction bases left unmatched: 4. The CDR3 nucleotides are TGTGCCAGCAGCTTAGGCTTTAGCGGGGGGGCCACAGATACGCAGTATTTT. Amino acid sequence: CASSLGFSGGATDTQYF.

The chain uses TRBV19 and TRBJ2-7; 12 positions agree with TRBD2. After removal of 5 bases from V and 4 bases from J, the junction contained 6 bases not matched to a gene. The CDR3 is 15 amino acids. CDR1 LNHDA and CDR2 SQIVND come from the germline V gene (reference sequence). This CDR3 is CASSGRTSGMYEQYF. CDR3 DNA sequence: TGTGCCAGTAGTGGACGGACTAGCGGGATGTACGAGCAGTACTTC.

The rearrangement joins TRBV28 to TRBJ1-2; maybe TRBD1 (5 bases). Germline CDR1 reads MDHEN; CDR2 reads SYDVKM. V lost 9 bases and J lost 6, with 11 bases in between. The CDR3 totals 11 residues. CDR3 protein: CARGGGHGYTF. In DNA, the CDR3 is TGTGCCAGGGGGGGAGGGCATGGCTACACCTTC.

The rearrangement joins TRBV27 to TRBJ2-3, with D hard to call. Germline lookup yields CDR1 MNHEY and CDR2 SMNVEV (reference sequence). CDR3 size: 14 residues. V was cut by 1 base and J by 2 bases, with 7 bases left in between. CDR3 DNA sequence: TGTGCCAGCAGTTTATTGGCAGACACAGATACGCAGTATTTT. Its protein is CASSLLADTDTQYF.

CDR3 nucleotides: TGTGCCAGCAGTTTACCAATGGCTAGCGGTCCCTACGAGCAGTACTTC. This translates into CASSLPMASGPYEQYF. This chain uses TRBV28 with TRBJ2-7; TRBD2 matches at 7 bases. The V segment lost 2 bases and the J segment 2 bases; nucleotides outside the gene matches: 9. CDR1 is MDHEN, CDR2 SYDVKM, per germline. The CDR3 has 16 residues. The full variable domain, rest sourced from reference TRBV28 and TRBJ2-7, is DVKVTQSSRYLVKRTGEKVFLECVQDMDHENMFWYRQDPGLGLRLIYFSYDVKMKEKGDIPEGYSVSREKKERFSLILESASTNQTSMYLCASSLPMASGPYEQYFGPGTRLTVT.

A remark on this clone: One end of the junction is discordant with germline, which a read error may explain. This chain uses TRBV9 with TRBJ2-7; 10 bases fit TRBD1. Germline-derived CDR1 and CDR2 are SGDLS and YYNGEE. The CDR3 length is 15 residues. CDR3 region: CASSSPGTGAYEQYF. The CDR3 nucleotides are TGTGCCAGCAGCTCCCCCGGGACAGGGGCCTATGAGCAGTACTTC.

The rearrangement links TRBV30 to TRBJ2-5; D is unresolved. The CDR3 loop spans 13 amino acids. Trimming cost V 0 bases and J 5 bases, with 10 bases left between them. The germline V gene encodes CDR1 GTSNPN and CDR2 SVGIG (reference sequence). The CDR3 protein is CAWSVPLLETQYF. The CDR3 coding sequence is TGTGCCTGGAGTGTACCCCTCCTGGAGACCCAGTACTTC.

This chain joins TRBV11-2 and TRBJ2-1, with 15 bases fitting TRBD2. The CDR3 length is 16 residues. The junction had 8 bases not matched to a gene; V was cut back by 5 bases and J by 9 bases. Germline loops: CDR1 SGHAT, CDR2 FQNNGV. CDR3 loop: CASSPRTSGRVSEQFF. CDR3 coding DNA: TGTGCCAGCAGCCCTCGGACTAGCGGGAGGGTAAGTGAGCAGTTCTTC. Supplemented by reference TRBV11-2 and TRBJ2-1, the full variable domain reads EAGVAQSPRYKIIEKRQSVAFWCNPISGHATLYWYQQILGQGPKLLIQFQNNGVVDDSQLPKDRFSAERLKGVDSTLKIQPAKLEDSAVYLCASSPRTSGRVSEQFFGPGTRLTVL.

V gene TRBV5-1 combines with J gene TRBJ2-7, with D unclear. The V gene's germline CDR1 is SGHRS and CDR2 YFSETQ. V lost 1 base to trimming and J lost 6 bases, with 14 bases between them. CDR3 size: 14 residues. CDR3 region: CASSLPGPGREQYF. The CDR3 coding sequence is TGCGCCAGCAGCTTGCCAGGCCCCGGCCGCGAGCAGTACTTC.

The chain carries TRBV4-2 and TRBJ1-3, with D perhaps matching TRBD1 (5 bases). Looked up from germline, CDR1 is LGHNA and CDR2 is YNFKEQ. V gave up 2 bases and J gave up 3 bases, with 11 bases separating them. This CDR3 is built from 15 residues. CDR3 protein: CASSQRQGLGNTIYF. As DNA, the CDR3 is TGTGCCAGCAGCCAAAGGCAGGGCCTTGGAAACACCATATATTTT.